This paragraph reports one TCR beta chain. Its antigen remains undetermined. Base qualities are not provided; no much larger clone lies one nucleotide away. The immunoSEQ Assay, a bias-controlled multiplex PCR, was used to amplify TCRbeta CDR3 regions from genomic DNA. As for how the authors treated the data: The number of nucleated cells in each sample was estimated by amplification of reference gene primers within the assay. To quantify the absolute abundance of each unique TCRbeta CDR3 rearrangement, sequence reads were collapsed and filtered. For each sample, productive Simpson clonality was calculated as the square root of Simpson's diversity index over productive rearrangements. The source is immuneACCESS, and TCRdb retained only in-frame sequences with V and J called. Part of the clones is not carried over; for the studies checked, unresolved V genes explain less than half of this, and the remainder is unexplained. V, J and clone size are taken as reported in that table, and D and trimming were inferred from the DNA itself. The sample table lists some 220,000 clones, around 80% of them with a count of one. 7.2% of the sample belongs to the ten largest clones.

At the junction V is shortened by 1 base and J by 1 base; bases outside the gene matches: 1. The germline V gene gives CDR1 as SGDLS and CDR2 as YYNGEE. Measured from the cysteine to the phenylalanine, the CDR3 is 15 residues long. The retained sequence is limited to the CDR3, 45 bases, with the frame set at the first base. Each collaborating institution followed its own protocols to collect whole blood in K2EDTA tubes. For TCRbeta analysis, collaborators shipped samples as frozen whole blood, isolated PBMCs, or DNA extracted from either of those sample types. These data originate in a study of blood T cell repertoires in COVID-19 (TCRdb year 2020). For the study in its entirety: Samples covering the acute and convalescent phases of COVID-19 were provided by collaborators in the United States, Italy and Spain. The samples were drawn from two sources: the first 160 participants of the ongoing ImmuneRACE study, and 950 to 1,500 subjects contributed by 6 global collaborators. The material from the prospective study consisted of cDNA or gDNA derived from T cells, B-cell-depleted T cells, or PBMCs. The repertoires were made available in a free public database intended to serve as a resource for research on the immune response to SARS-CoV-2. A de-identified subject ID, COVID-19 status, age in years and sex were almost always included in the sample metadata. HLA class I and class II types, where available, came from metadata supplied by the sample provider rather than from assay-based typing. The dataset comprised deeply sampled blood TCRbeta repertoires from subjects exposed to, actively infected with, or recovered from COVID-19. Points the paper makes about the study in general: How much clinical and demographic metadata was included differed by source and by participant, and the metadata was provided uncurated.

The sequence was obtained from a woman aged 70 to 79 with acute or convalescent COVID-19. Sequencing input: peripheral blood. The chain joins TRBV9 to TRBJ2-2; 7 bases in the junction line up with TRBD2. The bases read TGTGCCAGCAGCGTACTAGCGGAGAACACCGGGGAGCTGTTTTTT. It codes for CASSVLAENTGELFF.